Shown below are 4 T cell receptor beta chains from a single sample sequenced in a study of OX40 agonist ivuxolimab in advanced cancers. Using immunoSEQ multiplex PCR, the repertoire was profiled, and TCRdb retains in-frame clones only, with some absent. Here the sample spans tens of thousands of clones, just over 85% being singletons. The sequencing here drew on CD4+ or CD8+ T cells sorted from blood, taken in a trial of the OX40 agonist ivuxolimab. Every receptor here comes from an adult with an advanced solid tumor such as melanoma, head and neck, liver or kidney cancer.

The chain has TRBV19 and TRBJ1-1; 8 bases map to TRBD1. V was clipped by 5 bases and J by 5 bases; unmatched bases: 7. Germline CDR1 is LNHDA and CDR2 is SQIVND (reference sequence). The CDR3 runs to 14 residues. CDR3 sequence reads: CASSVPGQVTEAFF. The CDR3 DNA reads TGTGCCAGTAGTGTACCGGGACAGGTAACTGAAGCTTTCTTT. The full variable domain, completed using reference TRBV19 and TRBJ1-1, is DGGITQSPKYLFRKEGQNVTLSCEQNLNHDAMYWYRQDPGQGLRLIYYSQIVNDFQKGDIAEGYSVSREKKESFPLTVTSAQKNPTAFYLCASSVPGQVTEAFFGQGTRLTVV.

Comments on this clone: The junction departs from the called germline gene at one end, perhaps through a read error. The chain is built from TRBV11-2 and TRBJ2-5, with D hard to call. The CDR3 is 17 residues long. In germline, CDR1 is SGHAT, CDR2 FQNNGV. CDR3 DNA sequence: TGCGCCAGCAGTGAGATGTCATGGATCATCGTCGACGAGACCCAGTACTTC. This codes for CASSEMSWIIVDETQYF. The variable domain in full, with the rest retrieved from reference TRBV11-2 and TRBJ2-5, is EAGVAQSPRYKIIEKRQSVAFWCNPISGHATLYWYQQILGQGPKLLIQFQNNGVVDDSQLPKDRFSAERLKGVDSTLKIQPAKLEDSAVYLCASSEMSWIIVDETQYFGPGTRLLVL.

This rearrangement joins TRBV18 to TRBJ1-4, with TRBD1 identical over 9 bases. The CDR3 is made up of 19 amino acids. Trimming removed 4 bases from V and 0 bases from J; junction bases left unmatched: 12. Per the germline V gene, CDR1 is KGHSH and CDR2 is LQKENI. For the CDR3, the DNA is TGTGCCAGCTCACTCTCGGGACAGGGCTCCATCGCAACTAATGAAAAACTGTTTTTT. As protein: CASSLSGQGSIATNEKLFF.

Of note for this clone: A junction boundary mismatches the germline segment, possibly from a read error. Written as DNA, the CDR3 is TGTGCCAGCAGATCTAGGGGTACTAGTCAAGCGACCCAGTACTTC. Translation: CASRSRGTSQATQYF. The chain couples TRBV6-5 to TRBJ2-5; D may match TRBD1 or TRBD2 (5 bases each). Germline V CDR1 and CDR2: MNHEY, SVGAGI. There are 15 residues in the CDR3.